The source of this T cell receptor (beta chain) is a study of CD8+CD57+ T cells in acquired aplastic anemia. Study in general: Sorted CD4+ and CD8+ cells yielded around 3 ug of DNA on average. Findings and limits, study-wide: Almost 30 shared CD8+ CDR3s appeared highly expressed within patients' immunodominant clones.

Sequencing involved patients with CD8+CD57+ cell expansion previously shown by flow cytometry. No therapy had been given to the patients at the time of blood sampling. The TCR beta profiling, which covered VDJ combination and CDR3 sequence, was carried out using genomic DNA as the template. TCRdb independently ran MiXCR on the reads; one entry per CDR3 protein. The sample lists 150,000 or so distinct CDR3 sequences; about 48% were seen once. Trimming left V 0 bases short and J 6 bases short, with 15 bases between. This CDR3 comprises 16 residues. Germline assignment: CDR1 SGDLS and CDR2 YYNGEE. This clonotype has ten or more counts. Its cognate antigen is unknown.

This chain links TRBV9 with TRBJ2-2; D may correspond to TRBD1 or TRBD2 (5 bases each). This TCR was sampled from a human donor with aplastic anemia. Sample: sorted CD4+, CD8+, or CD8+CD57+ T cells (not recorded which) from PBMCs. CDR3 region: CASSVAGRARAGELFF. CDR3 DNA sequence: TGTGCCAGCAGCGTAGCGGGCAGGGCGAGGGCCGGGGAGCTGTTTTTT.